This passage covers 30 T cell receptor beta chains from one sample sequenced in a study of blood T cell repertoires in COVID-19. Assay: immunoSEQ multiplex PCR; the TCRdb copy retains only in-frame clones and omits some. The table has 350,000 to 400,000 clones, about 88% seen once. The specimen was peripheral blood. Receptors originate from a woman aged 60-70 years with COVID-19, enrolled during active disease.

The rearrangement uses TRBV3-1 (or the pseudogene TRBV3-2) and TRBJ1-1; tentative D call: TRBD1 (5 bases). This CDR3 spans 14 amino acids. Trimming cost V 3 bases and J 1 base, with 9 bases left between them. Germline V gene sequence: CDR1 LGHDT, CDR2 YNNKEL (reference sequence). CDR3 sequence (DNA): TGTGCCAGCAGCCAGCCAGGACAGAACACTGAAGCTTTCTTT. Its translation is CASSQPGQNTEAFF.

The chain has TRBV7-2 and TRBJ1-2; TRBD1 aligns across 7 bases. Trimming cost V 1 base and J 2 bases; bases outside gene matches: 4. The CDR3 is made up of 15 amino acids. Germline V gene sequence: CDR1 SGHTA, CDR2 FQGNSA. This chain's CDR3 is CASSLVTGDNYGYTF. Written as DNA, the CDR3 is TGTGCCAGCAGCTTAGTAACAGGGGACAACTATGGCTACACCTTC.

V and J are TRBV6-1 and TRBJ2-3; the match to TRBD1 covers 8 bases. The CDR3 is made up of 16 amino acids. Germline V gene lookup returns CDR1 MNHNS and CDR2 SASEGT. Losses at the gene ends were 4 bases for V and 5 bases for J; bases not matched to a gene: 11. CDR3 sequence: CASSVSIQGAGDTQYF. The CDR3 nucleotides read TGTGCCAGCAGTGTATCGATTCAGGGGGCAGGAGATACGCAGTATTTT.

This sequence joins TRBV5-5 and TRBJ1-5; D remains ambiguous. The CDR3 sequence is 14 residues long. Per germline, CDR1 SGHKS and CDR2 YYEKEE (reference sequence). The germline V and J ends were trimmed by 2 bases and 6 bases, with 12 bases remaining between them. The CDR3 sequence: CASSFSHGSQPQHF. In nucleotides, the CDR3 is TGTGCCAGCAGCTTCTCCCACGGGTCTCAGCCCCAGCATTTT.

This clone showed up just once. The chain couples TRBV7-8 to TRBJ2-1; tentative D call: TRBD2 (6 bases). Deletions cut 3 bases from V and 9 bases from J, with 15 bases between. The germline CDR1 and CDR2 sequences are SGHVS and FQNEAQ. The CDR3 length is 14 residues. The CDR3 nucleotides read TGTGCCAGCAGCTTGGGGACTGGCGGAGGTGAGCAGTTCTTC. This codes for CASSLGTGGGEQFF. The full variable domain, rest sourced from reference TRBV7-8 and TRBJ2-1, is GAGVSQSPRYKVAKRGQDVALRCDPISGHVSLFWYQQALGQGPEFLTYFQNEAQLDKSGLPSDRFFAERPEGSVSTLKIQRTQQEDSAVYLCASSLGTGGGEQFFGPGTRLTVL.

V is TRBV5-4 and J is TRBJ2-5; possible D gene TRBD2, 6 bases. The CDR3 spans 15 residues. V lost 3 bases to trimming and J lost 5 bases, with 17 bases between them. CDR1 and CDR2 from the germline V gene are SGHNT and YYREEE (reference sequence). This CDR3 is CASSSPTSTAETQYF. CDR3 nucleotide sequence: TGTGCCAGCAGCTCCCCTACTAGCACGGCGGAGACCCAGTACTTC.

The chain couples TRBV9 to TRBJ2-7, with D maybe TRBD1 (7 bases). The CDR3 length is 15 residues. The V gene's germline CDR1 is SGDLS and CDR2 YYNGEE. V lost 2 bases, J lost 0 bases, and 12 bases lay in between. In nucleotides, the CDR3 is TGTGCCAGCAGCGTGGCGGGACAGAGCTCCTACGAGCAGTACTTC. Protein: CASSVAGQSSYEQYF.

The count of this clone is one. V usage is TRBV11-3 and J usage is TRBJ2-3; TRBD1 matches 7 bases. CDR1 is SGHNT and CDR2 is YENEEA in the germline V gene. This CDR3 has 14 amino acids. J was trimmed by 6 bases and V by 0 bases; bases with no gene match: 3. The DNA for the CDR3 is TGTGCCAGCAGCTTAGAGACAGGGTATGATACGCAGTATTTT. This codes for CASSLETGYDTQYF.

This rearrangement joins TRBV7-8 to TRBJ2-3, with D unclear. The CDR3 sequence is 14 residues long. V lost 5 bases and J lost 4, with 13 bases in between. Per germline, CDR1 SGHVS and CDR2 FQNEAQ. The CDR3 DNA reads TGTGCCAGCAGCCCCGGTACCAACTCAGATACGCAGTATTTT. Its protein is CASSPGTNSDTQYF.

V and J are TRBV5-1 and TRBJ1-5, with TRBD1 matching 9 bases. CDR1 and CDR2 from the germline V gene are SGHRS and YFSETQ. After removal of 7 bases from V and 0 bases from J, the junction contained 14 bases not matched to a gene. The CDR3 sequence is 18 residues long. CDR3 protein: CASQLTGQGIDSNQPQHF. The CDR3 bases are TGCGCCAGCCAGCTAACGGGACAGGGCATTGATAGCAATCAGCCCCAGCATTTT.

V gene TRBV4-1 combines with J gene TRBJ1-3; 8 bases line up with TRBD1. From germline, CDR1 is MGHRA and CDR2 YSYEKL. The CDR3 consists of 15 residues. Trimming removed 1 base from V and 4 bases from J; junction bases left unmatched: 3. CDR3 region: CASSQGQGKGNTIYF. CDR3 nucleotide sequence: TGCGCCAGCAGCCAAGGACAGGGGAAAGGAAACACCATATATTTT.

The CDR3 coding sequence is TGCGCCAGCAGCTTCCTTCCGGTGACTCTGGGGACCCAGTACTTC. This encodes CASSFLPVTLGTQYF. V gene TRBV5-1 combines with J gene TRBJ2-5; D remains unclear. V shed 2 bases and J shed 7 bases, with 18 bases lying between them. The CDR3 has 15 residues. Per the germline V gene, CDR1 is SGHRS and CDR2 is YFSETQ.

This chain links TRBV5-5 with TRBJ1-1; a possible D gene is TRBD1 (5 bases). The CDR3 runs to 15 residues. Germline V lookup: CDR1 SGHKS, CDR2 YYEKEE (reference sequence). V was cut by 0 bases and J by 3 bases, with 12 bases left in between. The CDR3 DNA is TGTGCCAGCAGCTTGGTGCAGGGAGGATACACTGAAGCTTTCTTT. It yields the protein CASSLVQGGYTEAFF.

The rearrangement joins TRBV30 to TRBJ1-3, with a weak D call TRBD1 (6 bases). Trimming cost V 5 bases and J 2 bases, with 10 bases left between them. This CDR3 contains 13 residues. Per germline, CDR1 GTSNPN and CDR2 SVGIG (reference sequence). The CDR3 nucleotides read TGTGCCTGGGCACAGGGCCCTGGAAACACCATATATTTT. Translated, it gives CAWAQGPGNTIYF.

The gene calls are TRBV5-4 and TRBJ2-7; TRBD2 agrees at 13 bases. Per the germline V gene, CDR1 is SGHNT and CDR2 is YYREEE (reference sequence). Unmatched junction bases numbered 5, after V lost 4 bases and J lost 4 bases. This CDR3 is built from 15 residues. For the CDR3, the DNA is TGTGCCAGCAGCGGAGGGACTAGCGGGATTTACGAGCAGTACTTC. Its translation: CASSGGTSGIYEQYF. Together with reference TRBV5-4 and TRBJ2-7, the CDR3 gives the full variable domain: ETGVTQSPTHLIKTRGQQVTLRCSSQSGHNTVSWYQQALGQGPQFIFQYYREEENGRGNFPPRFSGLQFPNYSSELNVNALELDDSALYLCASSGGTSGIYEQYFGPGTRLTVT.

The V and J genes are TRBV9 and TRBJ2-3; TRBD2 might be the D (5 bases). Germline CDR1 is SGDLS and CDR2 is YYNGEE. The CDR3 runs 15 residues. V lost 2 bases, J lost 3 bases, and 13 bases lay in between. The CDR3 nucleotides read TGTGCCAGCAGCGTCACTAGTGGGAAGACAGATACGCAGTATTTT. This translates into CASSVTSGKTDTQYF.

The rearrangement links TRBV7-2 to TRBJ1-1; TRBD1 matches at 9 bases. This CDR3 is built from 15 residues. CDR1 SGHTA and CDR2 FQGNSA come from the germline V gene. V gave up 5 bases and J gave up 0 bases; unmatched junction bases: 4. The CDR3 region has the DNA TGTGCCAGCAGCGCGGGACAGGGTATGAACACTGAAGCTTTCTTT. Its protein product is CASSAGQGMNTEAFF. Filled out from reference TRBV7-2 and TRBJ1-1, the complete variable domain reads GAGVSQSPSNKVTEKGKDVELRCDPISGHTALYWYRQSLGQGLEFLIYFQGNSAPDKSGLPSDRFSAERTGGSVSTLTIQRTQQEDSAVYLCASSAGQGMNTEAFFGQGTRLTVV.

Here the CDR3 DNA reads TGTGCCAGCAGTTACTCGATACAGGAAGCCTACGAGCAGTACTTC. Its translation: CASSYSIQEAYEQYF. The chain carries TRBV6-5 and TRBJ2-7, with a tentative D call TRBD1 (5 bases). Germline CDR1 MNHEY, CDR2 SVGAGI. Trimming pared 0 bases from V and 2 bases from J, leaving 11 bases between. This CDR3 comprises 15 residues.

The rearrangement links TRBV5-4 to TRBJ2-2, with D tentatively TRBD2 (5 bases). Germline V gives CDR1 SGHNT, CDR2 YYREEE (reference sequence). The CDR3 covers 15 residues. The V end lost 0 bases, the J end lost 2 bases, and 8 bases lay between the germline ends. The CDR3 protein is CASSLGLANTGELFF. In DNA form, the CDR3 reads TGTGCCAGCAGCTTGGGGCTAGCCAACACCGGGGAGCTGTTTTTT. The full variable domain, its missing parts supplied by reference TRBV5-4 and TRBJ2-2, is ETGVTQSPTHLIKTRGQQVTLRCSSQSGHNTVSWYQQALGQGPQFIFQYYREEENGRGNFPPRFSGLQFPNYSSELNVNALELDDSALYLCASSLGLANTGELFFGEGSRLTVL.

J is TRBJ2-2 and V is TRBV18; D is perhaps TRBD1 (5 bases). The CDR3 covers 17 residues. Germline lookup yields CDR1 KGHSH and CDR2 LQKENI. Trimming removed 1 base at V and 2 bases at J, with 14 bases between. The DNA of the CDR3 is TGTGCCAGCTCACCACTCGGGCCAGGGATCAACACCGGGGAGCTGTTTTTT. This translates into CASSPLGPGINTGELFF. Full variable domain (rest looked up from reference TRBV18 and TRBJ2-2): NAGVMQNPRHLVRRRGQEARLRCSPMKGHSHVYWYRQLPEEGLKFMVYLQKENIIDESGMPKERFSAEFPKEGPSILRIQQVVRGDSAAYFCASSPLGPGINTGELFFGEGSRLTVL.

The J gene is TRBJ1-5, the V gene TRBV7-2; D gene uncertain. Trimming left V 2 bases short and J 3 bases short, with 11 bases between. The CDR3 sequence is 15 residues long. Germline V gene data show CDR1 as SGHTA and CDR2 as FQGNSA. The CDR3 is CASSLSSGLNQPQHF. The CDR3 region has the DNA TGTGCCAGCAGCTTAAGCTCGGGTCTCAATCAGCCCCAGCATTTT.

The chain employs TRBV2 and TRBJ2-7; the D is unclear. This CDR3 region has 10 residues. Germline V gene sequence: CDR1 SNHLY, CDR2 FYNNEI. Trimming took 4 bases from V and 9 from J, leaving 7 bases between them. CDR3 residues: CASSAGSQYF. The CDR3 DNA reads TGTGCCAGCAGTGCAGGCTCGCAGTACTTC.

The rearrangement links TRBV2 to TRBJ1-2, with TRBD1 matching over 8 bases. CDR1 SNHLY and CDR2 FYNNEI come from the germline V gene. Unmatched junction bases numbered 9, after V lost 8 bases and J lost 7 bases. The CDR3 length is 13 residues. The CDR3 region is CASLFGQGGGYTF. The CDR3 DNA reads TGTGCCAGCCTATTCGGACAGGGTGGTGGCTACACCTTC.

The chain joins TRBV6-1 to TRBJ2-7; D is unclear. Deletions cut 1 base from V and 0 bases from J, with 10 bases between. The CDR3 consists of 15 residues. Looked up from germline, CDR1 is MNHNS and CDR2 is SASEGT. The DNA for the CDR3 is TGTGCCAGCAGTGAAGACCCGTTGAGCTCCTACGAGCAGTACTTC. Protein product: CASSEDPLSSYEQYF.

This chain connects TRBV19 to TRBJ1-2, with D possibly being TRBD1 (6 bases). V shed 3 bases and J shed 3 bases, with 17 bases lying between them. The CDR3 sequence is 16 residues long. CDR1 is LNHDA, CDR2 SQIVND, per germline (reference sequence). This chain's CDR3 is CASSIFRDTEHYGYTF. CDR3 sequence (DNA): TGTGCCAGTAGTATCTTCAGGGACACCGAGCACTATGGCTACACCTTC.

This CDR3 is CASSRAGLAGTDTQYF. The CDR3 coding sequence is TGTGCCAGCAGCCGGGCGGGACTAGCAGGAACAGATACGCAGTATTTT. V is TRBV11-1 and J is TRBJ2-3; 9 bases map to TRBD2. The length of the CDR3 is 16 residues. The V gene's germline CDR1 is SGHAT and CDR2 FQDESV (reference sequence). After removal of 5 bases from V and 3 bases from J, the junction contained 9 bases not matched to a gene.

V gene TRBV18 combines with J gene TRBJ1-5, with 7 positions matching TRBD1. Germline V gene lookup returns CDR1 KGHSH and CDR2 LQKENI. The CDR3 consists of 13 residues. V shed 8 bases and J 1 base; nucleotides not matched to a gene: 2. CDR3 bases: TGTGCCAGCGCGACAGGGAGCAATCAGCCCCAGCATTTT. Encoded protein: CASATGSNQPQHF.

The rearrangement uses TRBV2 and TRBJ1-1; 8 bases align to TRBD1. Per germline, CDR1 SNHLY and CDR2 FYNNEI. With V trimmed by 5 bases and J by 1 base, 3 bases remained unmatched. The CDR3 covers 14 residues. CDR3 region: CASSFGQGNTEAFF. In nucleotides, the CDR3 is TGTGCCAGCAGTTTCGGACAGGGGAACACTGAAGCTTTCTTT.

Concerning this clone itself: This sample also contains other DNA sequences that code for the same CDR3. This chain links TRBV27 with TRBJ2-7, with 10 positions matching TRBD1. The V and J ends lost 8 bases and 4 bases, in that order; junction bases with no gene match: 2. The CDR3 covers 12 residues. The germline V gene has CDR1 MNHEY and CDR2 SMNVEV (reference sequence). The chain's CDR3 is CASGQGVYEQYF. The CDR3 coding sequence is TGTGCCAGCGGACAGGGGGTTTACGAGCAGTACTTC.

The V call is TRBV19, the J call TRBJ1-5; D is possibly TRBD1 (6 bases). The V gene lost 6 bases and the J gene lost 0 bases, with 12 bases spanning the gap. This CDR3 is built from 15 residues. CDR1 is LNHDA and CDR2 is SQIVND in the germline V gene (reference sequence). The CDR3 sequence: CASRRTENSNQPQHF. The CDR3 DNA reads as TGTGCCAGTAGAAGGACAGAGAATAGCAATCAGCCCCAGCATTTT.